The 21 T cell receptor beta chains below were found in one sample sequenced in a study of early stage breast cancer tumors. The assay was immunoSEQ multiplex PCR, and TCRdb's table has in-frame clones only and misses some. Found here are roughly 53,000 clones, around nine tenths of them singletons; the top ten hold 4.5% to 5%. The sample was blood. The origin of the receptors is a person aged 70 to 85 with breast cancer.

V and J are TRBV14 and TRBJ1-1; perhaps TRBD1 as D (6 bases). The CDR3 spans 18 residues. V lost 4 bases, J lost 0 bases, and 21 bases lay in between. Looked up from germline, CDR1 is SGHDN and CDR2 is FVKESK. The CDR3 nucleotides read TGTGCCAGCAGCCCCTGGAGGGGGGGCATGAATGTGAACACTGAAGCTTTCTTT. Protein sequence: CASSPWRGGMNVNTEAFF.

The chain recombines TRBV4-2 with TRBJ2-2; tentative D call: TRBD2 (7 bases). The length of the CDR3 is 16 residues. The germline V gene encodes CDR1 LGHNA and CDR2 YNFKEQ. V was pared by 0 bases and J by 3 bases, with 11 bases between. The DNA of the CDR3 is TGTGCCAGCAGCCAAGATAGGGGGGGGGACACCGGGGAGCTGTTTTTT. Protein sequence: CASSQDRGGDTGELFF.

This clone was seen just once. Written as DNA, the CDR3 is TGTGCCAGCAGTTCCCGGACAGTTAATTCACCCCTCCACTTT. It is translated as CASSSRTVNSPLHF. The V call is TRBV6-5, the J call TRBJ1-6, with D maybe TRBD1 (6 bases). The CDR3 is 14 amino acids. V was pared by 4 bases and J by 6 bases, with 10 bases between. Germline assignment: CDR1 MNHEY and CDR2 SVGAGI.

This chain uses TRBV5-4 with TRBJ2-5, with 7 bases identical to TRBD1. The V segment lost 2 bases and the J segment 2 bases; nucleotides outside the gene matches: 3. CDR3 length equals 14 residues. CDR1 is SGHNT, CDR2 YYREEE, per germline (reference sequence). The CDR3 spells CASSFNRGQETQYF. CDR3 sequence (DNA): TGTGCCAGCAGCTTTAACAGGGGTCAAGAGACCCAGTACTTC.

The chain recombines TRBV6-5 with TRBJ2-1; possibly TRBD2 for D (6 bases). Trimming left V 2 bases short and J 11 bases short, with 13 bases between. CDR1 is MNHEY, CDR2 SVGAGI, per germline. The CDR3 is made up of 13 amino acids. The CDR3 sequence is CASSYGVAEKQFF. The DNA for the CDR3 is TGTGCCAGCAGTTACGGGGTAGCGGAGAAGCAGTTCTTC.

Here the CDR3 reads CASRGQGAANEKLFF. The CDR3 DNA reads TGTGCCAGCAGAGGCCAGGGGGCGGCTAATGAAAAACTGTTTTTT. The chain has TRBV6-6 and TRBJ1-4, with TRBD1 matching over 8 bases. Germline V gene sequence: CDR1 MNHNY, CDR2 SVGAGI (reference sequence). V shed 6 bases, J shed 3 bases, and the junction held 6 bases outside the gene matches. The CDR3 extends over 15 amino acids.

This sequence joins TRBV6-5 and TRBJ1-1; tentative D call: TRBD1 (6 bases). The V end lost 5 bases, the J end lost 3 bases, and 7 bases lay between the germline ends. Germline V gene lookup returns CDR1 MNHEY and CDR2 SVGAGI. The CDR3 has 12 amino acids. Here the CDR3 reads CASSGQYTEAFF. CDR3 DNA sequence: TGTGCCAGCAGTGGACAGTACACTGAAGCTTTCTTT.

The rearrangement links TRBV4-2 to TRBJ2-1; the match to TRBD2 covers 7 bases. The CDR3 consists of 18 residues. The V and J ends lost 0 bases and 5 bases, in that order; junction bases with no gene match: 13. Germline V CDR1 and CDR2: LGHNA, YNFKEQ. The CDR3 loop is CASSQEVAGGSRNNEQFF. Written as DNA, the CDR3 is TGTGCCAGCAGCCAAGAGGTGGCGGGCGGGAGTAGGAACAATGAGCAGTTCTTC.

This chain joins TRBV25-1 and TRBJ1-2; 7 bases map to TRBD1. Germline CDR1 MGHDK, CDR2 SYGVNS. The V segment lost 6 bases and the J segment 4 bases; nucleotides outside the gene matches: 11. The length of the CDR3 is 15 residues. CDR3 amino acids: CASSPRQGRGYGYTF. The CDR3 DNA reads TGTGCCAGCAGCCCCAGACAGGGCCGAGGCTATGGCTACACCTTC.

The V gene is TRBV15, the J gene TRBJ2-5, with D possibly TRBD2 on 5 matching bases. There are 14 residues in the CDR3. V dropped 4 bases and J dropped 2 bases, with 11 bases sitting between them. Germline V CDR1 and CDR2: LNHNV, YYDKDF (reference sequence). In nucleotides, the CDR3 is TGTGCCACCAGCAACAGAGGGTTTCAAGAGACCCAGTACTTC. Translating gives CATSNRGFQETQYF. Filled out from reference TRBV15 and TRBJ2-5, the complete variable domain reads DAMVIQNPRYQVTQFGKPVTLSCSQTLNHNVMYWYQQKSSQAPKLLFHYYDKDFNNEADTPDNFQSRRPNTSFCFLDIRSPGLGDTAMYLCATSNRGFQETQYFGPGTRLLVL.

The chain uses TRBV6-4 and TRBJ1-1; D call uncertain. The ends were cut back, 4 bases at V and 4 bases at J, with 7 bases in the middle. This CDR3 has 12 amino acids. Per germline, CDR1 MRHNA and CDR2 SNTAGT. CDR3 DNA: TGTGCCAGCAGTGGTCCAGGCACTGAAGCTTTCTTT. Protein: CASSGPGTEAFF.

V is TRBV4-1 and J is TRBJ2-1, with TRBD2 identical over 10 bases. After removal of 0 bases from V and 6 bases from J, the junction contained 5 bases not matched to a gene. The CDR3 runs to 16 residues. In germline, CDR1 is MGHRA, CDR2 YSYEKL. CDR3: CASSQEAGGHVNEQFF. The CDR3, as DNA: TGCGCCAGCAGCCAAGAAGCGGGGGGGCATGTCAATGAGCAGTTCTTC.

V usage is TRBV4-1 and J usage is TRBJ1-1; D uncertain. The CDR3 consists of 16 residues. Germline-derived CDR1 and CDR2 are MGHRA and YSYEKL. Trimming removed 4 bases from V and 0 bases from J, with 15 bases in between. The DNA of the CDR3 is TGCGCCAGCAGCCCCCCTCTTCTGGCCATGAACACTGAAGCTTTCTTT. This codes for CASSPPLLAMNTEAFF.

The chain is built from TRBV6-4 and TRBJ1-1, with D tentatively TRBD1 (6 bases). V was shortened by 2 bases and J by 3 bases, with 10 bases between the two germline ends. Per the germline V gene, CDR1 is MRHNA and CDR2 is SNTAGT. This CDR3 is built from 14 residues. The CDR3 nucleotides are TGTGCCAGCAGTGACGGAGCAGGGGACACTGAAGCTTTCTTT. Translated, it gives CASSDGAGDTEAFF.

This clone came up a few times. The chain is built from TRBV28 and TRBJ1-2; TRBD1 might be the D (6 bases). Germline values: CDR1 MDHEN, CDR2 SYDVKM. This CDR3 comprises 16 residues. The V end was cut by 6 bases, the J end by 4 bases, with 21 bases between. In DNA form, the CDR3 reads TGTGCCAGCAGCCACGGATCAGGGGATTCGGGCTATGGCTACACCTTC. Its protein is CASSHGSGDSGYGYTF.

J is TRBJ1-3 and V is TRBV6-1, with D perhaps matching TRBD1 (5 bases). The CDR3 has 16 amino acids. V was cut by 3 bases and J by 0 bases, with 12 bases left in between. The germline gives CDR1 MNHNS, CDR2 SASEGT. CDR3 sequence reads: CASSELGLNSGNTIYF. The CDR3 DNA sequence: TGTGCCAGCAGTGAGCTGGGACTGAACTCTGGAAACACCATATATTTT.

This sequence joins TRBV5-1 and TRBJ2-7; the match to TRBD1 covers 7 bases. V shed 4 bases, J shed 3 bases, and the junction held 7 bases outside the gene matches. Germline V lookup: CDR1 SGHRS, CDR2 YFSETQ. The CDR3 consists of 14 residues. The CDR3 region is CASSEDRSLYEQYF. CDR3 nucleotides: TGCGCCAGCAGCGAGGACAGGAGCCTCTACGAGCAGTACTTC.

The gene calls are TRBV9 and TRBJ2-3; D is unresolved. V lost 4 bases to trimming and J lost 1 base, with 7 bases between them. CDR1 SGDLS and CDR2 YYNGEE come from the germline V gene. This CDR3 comprises 13 residues. CDR3 loop: CASSPYGTDTQYF. In DNA, the CDR3 is TGTGCCAGCAGCCCCTATGGCACAGATACGCAGTATTTT.

The gene calls are TRBV12-1 and TRBJ1-1; the D call in the table, TRBD1, was not verified against the DNA. TRBV12-1 is deemed a pseudogene. The CDR3 consists of 20 residues. This CDR3 is CASSSPDGTAKKTMNTEAFF. Written as DNA, the CDR3 is TGTGCCAGCAGCTCCCCGGACGGGACAGCTAAAAAGACCATGAACACTGAAGCTTTCTTT.

V and J are TRBV2 and TRBJ1-2; D is perhaps TRBD1 (5 bases). Trimming removed 7 bases at V and 0 bases at J, with 9 bases between. The CDR3 spans 13 residues. Germline V gene lookup returns CDR1 SNHLY and CDR2 FYNNEI. The CDR3 loop reads CASIRTTNYGYTF. The CDR3 DNA sequence: TGTGCCAGCATTCGGACAACTAACTATGGCTACACCTTC.

V usage is TRBV2 and J usage is TRBJ2-6; 7 nucleotides align to TRBD1. This CDR3 is 17 amino acids long. Per the germline V gene, CDR1 is SNHLY and CDR2 is FYNNEI. The V and J ends lost 6 bases and 3 bases, in that order; junction bases with no gene match: 11. The CDR3 DNA is TGTGCCAGCAGAGAACCTACAGGGGCGGGTGGGGCCAACGTCCTGACTTTC. Translating it yields CASREPTGAGGANVLTF.